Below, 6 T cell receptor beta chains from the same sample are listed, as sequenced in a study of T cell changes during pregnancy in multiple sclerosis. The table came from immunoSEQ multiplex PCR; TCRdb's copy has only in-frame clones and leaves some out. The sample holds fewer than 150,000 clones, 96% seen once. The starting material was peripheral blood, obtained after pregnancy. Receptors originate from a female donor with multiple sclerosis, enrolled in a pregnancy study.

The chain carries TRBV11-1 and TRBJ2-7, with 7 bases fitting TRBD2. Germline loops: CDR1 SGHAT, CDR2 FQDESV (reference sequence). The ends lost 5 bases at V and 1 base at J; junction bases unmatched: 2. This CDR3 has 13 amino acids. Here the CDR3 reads CASSRSGSYEQYF. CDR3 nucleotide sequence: TGTGCCAGCAGCCGTAGCGGGTCCTACGAGCAGTACTTC.

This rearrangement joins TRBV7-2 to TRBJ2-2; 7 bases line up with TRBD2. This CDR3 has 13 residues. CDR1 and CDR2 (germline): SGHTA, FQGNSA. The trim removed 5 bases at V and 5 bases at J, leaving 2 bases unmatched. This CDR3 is CASSLGGTGELFF. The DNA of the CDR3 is TGTGCCAGCAGCCTCGGGGGGACCGGGGAGCTGTTTTTT. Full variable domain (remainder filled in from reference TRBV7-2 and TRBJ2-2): GAGVSQSPSNKVTEKGKDVELRCDPISGHTALYWYRQSLGQGLEFLIYFQGNSAPDKSGLPSDRFSAERTGGSVSTLTIQRTQQEDSAVYLCASSLGGTGELFFGEGSRLTVL.

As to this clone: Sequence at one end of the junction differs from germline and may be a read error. CDR3 DNA: TGTGCCAGCGGCGTAGGAGCCCAAAAGTATGACAATGAGCAGTTCTTC. This gives the protein CASGVGAQKYDNEQFF. The gene calls are TRBV9 and TRBJ2-1, with D hard to call. This CDR3 comprises 16 residues. Germline CDR1 and CDR2: SGDLS and YYNGEE. Looking up the rest from reference TRBV9 and TRBJ2-1 gives the full variable domain: DSGVTQTPKHLITATGQRVTLRCSPRSGDLSVYWYQQSLDQGLQFLIQYYNGEERAKGNILERFSAQQFPDLHSELNLSSLELGDSALYFCASGVGAQKYDNEQFFGPGTRLTVL.

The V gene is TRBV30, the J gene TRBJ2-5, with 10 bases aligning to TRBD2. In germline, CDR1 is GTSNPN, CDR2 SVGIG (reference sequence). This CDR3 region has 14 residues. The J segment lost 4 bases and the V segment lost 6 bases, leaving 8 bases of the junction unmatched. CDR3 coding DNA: TGTGCCTGCCCACTAGCGGGATCCCTAGAGACCCAGTACTTC. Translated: CACPLAGSLETQYF.

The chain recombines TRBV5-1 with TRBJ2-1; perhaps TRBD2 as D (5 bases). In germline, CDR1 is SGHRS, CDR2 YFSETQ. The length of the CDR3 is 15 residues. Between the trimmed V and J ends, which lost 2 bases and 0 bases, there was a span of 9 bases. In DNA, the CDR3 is TGCGCCAGCAGCTTTCAAGGGAGCTCCTACAATGAGCAGTTCTTC. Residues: CASSFQGSSYNEQFF.

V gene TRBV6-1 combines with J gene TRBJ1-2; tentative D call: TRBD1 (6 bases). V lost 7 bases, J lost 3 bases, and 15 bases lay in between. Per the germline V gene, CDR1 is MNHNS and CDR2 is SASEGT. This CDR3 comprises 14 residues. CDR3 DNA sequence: TGTGCCAGCAACCTATCGGGGGGCGACTATGGCTACACCTTC. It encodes CASNLSGGDYGYTF.